The TCR beta chain under discussion was sequenced for a study of T cell responses to AZD1222 COVID-19 vaccine. Profiling relied on immunoSEQ multiplex PCR, and the TCRdb table lists in-frame clones only, not all of them. The repertoire holds 130,000 to 150,000 clones, with 75% to 95% as singletons. Unmatched junction bases numbered 4, after V lost 6 bases and J lost 6 bases. CDR1 and CDR2 from the germline V gene are SNHLY and FYNNEI. The CDR3 is made up of 14 amino acids. This specimen consisted of peripheral blood, obtained on day 0 of MenACWY control vaccination. This clonotype was sampled from an adult in good health. The chain carries TRBV2 and TRBJ2-1; TRBD2 matches at 11 bases. In DNA, the CDR3 is TGTGCCAGCAGGGTTAGCGGGGGGGGCAATGAGCAGTTCTTC. This encodes CASRVSGGGNEQFF.